Listed here are 4 T cell receptor beta chains from one sample, sequenced in a study of PD-L1 blockade in urothelial cancer. Sequenced by immunoSEQ multiplex PCR; TCRdb stores in-frame clones only, minus some. The sample has more than 90,000 clones, 75% to 90% seen once; the top ten hold under 9.5%. The sample's time point: peripheral blood 6 weeks after treatment start. The sequencing here drew on PBMCs, taken around atezolizumab (anti-PD-L1) treatment. The origin of the receptors is a man between 65 and 79 years old with urothelial cancer.

The gene calls are TRBV11-2 and TRBJ2-2; 11 positions agree with TRBD2. The CDR3 totals 19 residues. Germline loops: CDR1 SGHAT, CDR2 FQNNGV. V was clipped by 1 base and J by 5 bases; unmatched bases: 12. Here the CDR3 reads CASSLGPGVAGGFTGELFF. The CDR3 region has the DNA TGTGCCAGCAGCTTAGGCCCTGGCGTAGCGGGAGGGTTTACCGGGGAGCTGTTTTTT. The complete variable domain, with remaining parts taken from reference TRBV11-2 and TRBJ2-2, reads EAGVAQSPRYKIIEKRQSVAFWCNPISGHATLYWYQQILGQGPKLLIQFQNNGVVDDSQLPKDRFSAERLKGVDSTLKIQPAKLEDSAVYLCASSLGPGVAGGFTGELFFGEGSRLTVL.

This chain uses TRBV30 with TRBJ1-3, with TRBD1 matching over 7 bases. In germline, CDR1 is GTSNPN, CDR2 SVGIG (reference sequence). The junction had 5 bases not matched to a gene; V was cut back by 4 bases and J by 8 bases. The length of the CDR3 is 12 residues. The CDR3 region has the DNA TGTGCCTGGAATCGAGGGGGCGACACCATATATTTT. Translated, it gives CAWNRGGDTIYF. Together with reference TRBV30 and TRBJ1-3, the CDR3 gives the full variable domain: SQTIHQWPATLVQPVGSPLSLECTVEGTSNPNLYWYRQAAGRGLQLLFYSVGIGQISSEVPQNLSASRPQDRQFILSSKKLLLSDSGFYLCAWNRGGDTIYFGEGSWLTVV.

The rearrangement uses TRBV2 and TRBJ2-3; 10 bases match TRBD2. The V segment lost 9 bases and the J segment 5 bases; nucleotides outside the gene matches: 11. The CDR3 covers 15 residues. Germline CDR1 is SNHLY and CDR2 is FYNNEI. CDR3 in DNA: TGTGCCAGTGTTCTAGCGGGGGATCCGGGAGATACGCAGTATTTT. It codes for CASVLAGDPGDTQYF. Using reference TRBV2 and TRBJ2-3 for the parts outside the CDR3, the full variable domain is EPEVTQTPSHQVTQMGQEVILRCVPISNHLYFYWYRQILGQKVEFLVSFYNNEISEKSEIFDDQFSVERPDGSNFTLKIRSTKLEDSAMYFCASVLAGDPGDTQYFGPGTRLTVL.

The chain employs TRBV30 and TRBJ2-6; TRBD1 agrees at 10 bases. There are 15 residues in the CDR3. The germline gives CDR1 GTSNPN, CDR2 SVGIG (reference sequence). The ends lost 8 bases at V and 4 bases at J; junction bases unmatched: 8. The CDR3 reads CAIRDRGSGANVLTF. CDR3 in DNA: TGTGCCATCCGGGACAGGGGCTCGGGGGCCAACGTCCTGACTTTC.